This T cell receptor (beta chain) was identified during a study of PD-1 blockade in classical Hodgkin lymphoma. Points from the study as a whole: Lower baseline TCR diversity was reported for newly diagnosed patients than for healthy donors.

As for time point: newly diagnosed, previously untreated cHL patient sample. TCRdb's copy holds only in-frame clones and misses some; the assay was immunoSEQ multiplex PCR. The sample contains approximately 45,000 clones, around 90% of which appear only once. Per germline, CDR1 LNHDA and CDR2 SQIVND (reference sequence). Trimming took off 1 base at V and 4 bases at J, with 16 bases between the two ends. CDR3 length equals 16 residues. Comment on this clone: Its antigen is not known.

This TCR was recovered from a human donor with classical Hodgkin lymphoma. Sequencing used peripheral blood mononuclear cells (PBMCs). This chain joins TRBV19 and TRBJ1-2; D is perhaps TRBD1 (5 bases). The CDR3 here is CASSIGFREGRYGYTF. The DNA of the CDR3 is TGTGCCAGTAGTATAGGGTTCAGGGAGGGGCGCTATGGCTACACCTTC.